This T cell receptor beta chain was obtained from a study of blood T cell repertoires in COVID-19 (dated by TCRdb to the early 2020s). Describing the broader study: The collaborator samples originated in the United States, Italy and Spain and spanned the acute and convalescent phases of COVID-19. Deeply sampled blood TCRbeta repertoires from subjects exposed to, actively infected with, or recovered from COVID-19 were included in the dataset. The repertoires were made available in a free public database intended to serve as a resource for research on the immune response to SARS-CoV-2. The material from the prospective study consisted of cDNA or gDNA derived from T cells, B-cell-depleted T cells, or PBMCs. Samples were obtained from the ongoing ImmuneRACE study (first 160 participants) and from approximately 1,200 subjects provided by 6 global collaborators. Where HLA class I and class II types were available, the types were taken from metadata supplied by the sample provider, not from assay-based typing. Sample metadata almost always included a de-identified subject ID, COVID-19 status, age in years and sex. The investigation overall reported the following: The quantity of clinical and demographic metadata differed by source and by participant and was supplied without curation.

TCRbeta CDR3 regions were amplified from genomic DNA using the immunoSEQ Assay, a bias-controlled multiplex PCR. On the authors' methods: Within the assay, amplification of reference gene primers was used to estimate how many nucleated cells each sample contained. To quantify the absolute abundance of each unique TCRbeta CDR3 rearrangement, sequence reads were collapsed and filtered. Productive Simpson clonality was computed per sample as the square root of Simpson's diversity index over productive rearrangements. Entries here come from immuneACCESS through TCRdb and include only in-frame sequences with V and J called. Some clones fail to appear in such tables; in the studies checked, an unresolved V gene covers under half of the shortfall, and the cause of the remainder is unknown. V, J and clone size are taken as reported in that table, and D and trimming were inferred from the DNA itself. For this sample there are about 46,000 clones; about 90% appear just once. About 7.5% of the sample lies in the top ten.

From its cysteine to its phenylalanine, the CDR3 spans 16 amino acids. Only the CDR3 DNA stays, 48 bases, in frame from base 1. The germline V gene supplies CDR1 SGHNT and CDR2 YENEEA. The V and J ends are trimmed by 1 base and 2 bases, leaving 13 bases between them. As for this clone: The specificity of this receptor is unknown. No much larger clonotype is one base removed from it; base qualities were not supplied.

The collaborating institutions used their own protocols to collect whole blood in K2EDTA tubes. Collaborator samples were shipped for TCRbeta analysis as frozen whole blood, isolated PBMCs, or DNA extracted from either sample type. The clonotype comes from a man in his fifties or sixties with acute or convalescent COVID-19. Specimen: peripheral blood. Here the chain combines TRBV11-3 and TRBJ2-3; D gene: possibly TRBD2, on 6 matching bases. In nucleotide form, the sequence is TGTGCCAGCAGCTTAGGTACTAGCCAGAACACAGATACGCAGTATTTT. Its translation reads: CASSLGTSQNTDTQYF.